This T cell receptor beta chain emerged from a study of beta chain features in type 1 diabetes. Study-level findings and limits: A moderate, significant TCRB CDR3 shortening appeared in type 1 diabetes across four CD4+ subsets.

About this clone: No antigen is known for it.

Expressed TCRB transcripts were sequenced after all isolated RNA was converted to cDNA. TCRdb's table, derived via immunoSEQ multiplex PCR, lists solely in-frame clones and lacks some. The data hold 200,000 to 250,000 clones, with roughly 14% observed a single time. This CDR3 region has 15 residues. The germline gives CDR1 SGHDT, CDR2 YYEEEE. Trimming removed 4 bases from V and 2 bases from J; junction bases left unmatched: 4. This chain connects TRBV5-6 to TRBJ2-2; 8 nucleotides match TRBD1. Sequenced: naive CD4+ T cells from blood. The TCR originated in a man under 40 with type 1 diabetes. The CDR3 here is CASSQGTGNTGELFF. CDR3 coding DNA: TGTGCCAGCAGCCAGGGGACAGGCAACACCGGGGAGCTGTTTTTT.